This T cell receptor beta chain was sequenced for a study of T cells expressing NK-cell markers. Study at large: Sorted T-cell subsets CD3+CD56+NKG2C+, CD3+CD56+NKG2C- and CD3+CD56-NKG2C+ were TCR beta-sequenced. Just one sequenced donor of eight was HCMV-seronegative, while seven were seropositive.

Germline V CDR1 and CDR2: MNHEY, SVGEGT. The CDR3 runs to 14 residues. Production of TCR beta cDNA relied on 5'RACE template switching with UMIs. TCRdb reprocessed the 5' RACE reads; each CDR3 protein has one entry and no DNA is given. The table for this sample gives 500,000 or so distinct CDR3 sequences. This sequence joins TRBV6-2 or TRBV6-3 and TRBJ2-3; TCRdb's D call of TRBD2 is untestable without DNA. What was sequenced was blood T cells: a sorted CD56 or NKG2C T cell subset, CD4+ or CD8+ T cells, or bulk PBMC T cells (not recorded which). The source of this sequence is a man younger than 35 in good health. This CDR3 reads CASSKRLAGDTQYF.